This TCR beta chain is from a study of cytomegalovirus exposure and HLA in healthy donors. Study-level information: Among the roughly 380 donors who were genotyped, 70% to 90% fell in the genetic ancestry cluster that is associated with self-reported Caucasian donors.

Overall study results and limits: When the data were analyzed later, several of the most significant clusters appeared to be linked to common viral pathogens.

The PCR was carried out with 60 Vbeta primers and 13 Jbeta primers. Original handling: An analysis performed later counted roughly 80 million unique TCR beta chains (roughly 10 million of them shared). Here immunoSEQ multiplex PCR was the method, and the copy in TCRdb shows in-frame clones only, minus some. From that table come the V and J calls and clone size; the DNA was used to work out D and trimming. Seen here are 55,000 to 75,000 clones, around 75% observed once, and the top ten hold almost 7.5%. V gave up 5 bases and J gave up 1 base, with 2 bases separating them. The germline gives CDR1 SEHNR, CDR2 FQNEAQ (reference sequence). The CDR3 spans 11 residues. To note about this clone: Antigen specificity is unknown.

The chain couples TRBV7-9 to TRBJ1-1; D is undetermined. Material: PBMCs. This clonotype was sampled from a woman aged 25 to 39 in good health and CMV-seropositive. CDR3 bases: TGTGCCAGCAGCCGGAACACTGAAGCTTTCTTT. Translated, it gives CASSRNTEAFF.